Below, 18 T cell receptor beta chains from the same sample are listed, as sequenced in a study of CD8 T cells in Susac syndrome. When the RNA was reverse transcribed, random hexamers were used with an input of roughly 0.5 to 1 ug. Using its own MiXCR run on the immunoSEQ multiplex PCR reads, TCRdb lists one record per CDR3 protein. Here the sample spans hundreds of thousands of distinct CDR3 sequences, 85% to 95% being singletons. Sequencing was done on a sample of CD4+ T cells from PBMCs. Every receptor here comes from a human donor with multiple sclerosis.

V gene TRBV2 combines with J gene TRBJ1-4, with D hard to call. Germline CDR1 and CDR2: SNHLY and FYNNEI. The CDR3 is 14 amino acids. Trimming removed 4 bases at V and 8 bases at J, with 14 bases between. The CDR3: CASSARSPREKLFF. Written as DNA, the CDR3 is TGTGCCAGCAGTGCGAGGTCCCCTCGGGAAAAACTGTTTTTT.

V usage is TRBV14 and J usage is TRBJ2-3; D is perhaps TRBD1 or TRBD2 (6 bases each). CDR3 length equals 15 residues. The V gene lost 2 bases and the J gene lost 6 bases, with 15 bases spanning the gap. In germline, CDR1 is SGHDN, CDR2 FVKESK. The CDR3 DNA is TGTGCCAGCAGCCAATTAACGGGGGCTGGCGATACGCAGTATTTT. It encodes CASSQLTGAGDTQYF.

The chain uses TRBV30 and TRBJ2-7; 15 bases agree with TRBD2. Germline CDR1 GTSNPN, CDR2 SVGIG (reference sequence). This CDR3 has 17 residues. Trimming at V came to 3 bases and at J to 7 bases, leaving 13 bases not matched to a gene. The CDR3, as DNA: TGTGCCTGGAGGGCCGGGACTAGCGGGGGGCCGCCGAGAGAGCAGTACTTC. Its protein product is CAWRAGTSGGPPREQYF.

This chain connects TRBV29-1 to TRBJ1-2; D is ambiguous. The CDR3 runs to 11 residues. Deletions cut 2 bases from V and 9 bases from J, with 10 bases between. The germline CDR1 and CDR2 sequences are SQVTM and ANQGSEA. CDR3 loop: CSVENRFRYTF. CDR3 bases: TGCAGCGTTGAAAACCGATTCCGCTACACCTTC.

The chain carries TRBV14 and TRBJ2-5; D not certain. Germline V gene data show CDR1 as SGHDN and CDR2 as FVKESK. V lost 0 bases to trimming and J lost 5 bases, with 10 bases between them. This CDR3 has 14 residues. The CDR3 is CASSQEVRAETQYF. The CDR3 bases are TGTGCCAGCAGCCAAGAGGTCCGAGCGGAGACCCAGTACTTC.

The chain is built from TRBV30 and TRBJ2-3; 13 bases align to TRBD2. There are 13 residues in the CDR3. Germline assignment: CDR1 GTSNPN and CDR2 SVGIG (reference sequence). V lost 5 bases and J lost 6; bases outside the gene matches: 2. The CDR3 nucleotides read TGTGCCTGGGGGACTAGCGGGGAGGATACGCAGTATTTT. Translated: CAWGTSGEDTQYF.

The chain uses TRBV20-1 and TRBJ1-1; D gene uncertain. Per germline, CDR1 DFQATT and CDR2 SNEGSKA (reference sequence). The CDR3 extends over 13 amino acids. The V and J ends lost 1 base and 12 bases respectively, with 18 bases between them. The DNA for the CDR3 is TGCAGTGCTAGAGGGGCATCGGGCTTAAGTACTTTCTTT. This gives the protein CSARGASGLSTFF.

Notes on this clonotype: At one boundary the junction diverges from the germline segment, which might be a read error. This rearrangement joins TRBV20-1 to TRBJ2-1, with TRBD2 matching over 10 bases. The germline gives CDR1 DFQATT, CDR2 SNEGSKA (reference sequence). The CDR3 length is 14 residues. CDR3 coding DNA: TGCAGCGCTATCGTCACTAGCGGGGTACATGAGCAGTTCTTC. It encodes CSAIVTSGVHEQFF.

The chain has TRBV6-5 and TRBJ2-7, with 9 bases that match TRBD1. This CDR3 region has 14 residues. Germline V gene sequence: CDR1 MNHEY, CDR2 SVGAGI. V shed 5 bases and J 5 bases; nucleotides not matched to a gene: 7. The CDR3 here is CASSRGQGGHEQYF. The CDR3 bases are TGTGCCAGCAGTAGGGGACAGGGAGGGCACGAGCAGTACTTC.

This chain uses TRBV6-5 with TRBJ1-5; 7 bases are shared with TRBD1. Germline V CDR1 and CDR2: MNHEY, SVGAGI. V lost 5 bases to trimming and J lost 4 bases; unmatched junction nucleotides: 5. This CDR3 spans 14 amino acids. The CDR3 DNA follows: TGTGCCAGCAGTAGAGACAGGGCGAATCAGCCCCAGCATTTT. It is translated as CASSRDRANQPQHF.

The chain uses TRBV29-1 and TRBJ2-6; 9 bases align to TRBD1. J gave up 4 bases and V 7 bases, and 5 bases lay outside the gene matches. This CDR3 comprises 14 residues. CDR1 and CDR2 from the germline V gene are SQVTM and ANQGSEA. The CDR3 protein is CSAGQGLGANVLTF. The CDR3, as DNA: TGCAGCGCCGGACAGGGGTTGGGGGCCAACGTCCTGACTTTC.

V gene TRBV29-1 combines with J gene TRBJ1-1, with 7 nucleotides matching TRBD1. The CDR3 is made up of 13 amino acids. Germline CDR1 and CDR2: SQVTM and ANQGSEA. Trimming took 5 bases from V and 2 from J; bases not matched to a gene: 5. The CDR3 nucleotides read TGCAGCGTTACAAGGACAGGAAACACTGAAGCTTTCTTT. As protein: CSVTRTGNTEAFF.

The CDR3 sequence: CSAREARSPLHF. The DNA of the CDR3 is TGCAGTGCTAGAGAAGCGAGGTCACCCCTCCACTTT. The chain recombines TRBV20-1 with TRBJ1-6; D gene unclear. Germline V CDR1 and CDR2: DFQATT, SNEGSKA (reference sequence). Trimming took off 0 bases at V and 10 bases at J, with 7 bases between the two ends. The CDR3 runs to 12 residues.

This clonotype showed up just once. The chain recombines TRBV3-1 with TRBJ1-2; weak D call: TRBD1 (6 bases). V lost 4 bases to trimming and J lost 7 bases, with 19 bases between them. The CDR3 runs to 15 residues. Germline V gene lookup returns CDR1 LGHDT and CDR2 YNNKEL (reference sequence). The CDR3: CASSLPNTGSGGYTF. CDR3 coding DNA: TGTGCCAGCAGCCTACCAAATACAGGGTCGGGTGGCTACACCTTC.

The chain links TRBV18 to TRBJ2-2, with 7 positions matching TRBD1. The junction had 2 bases not matched to a gene; V was cut back by 4 bases and J by 6 bases. The CDR3 has 13 amino acids. Germline V gene lookup returns CDR1 KGHSH and CDR2 LQKENI. CDR3 nucleotide sequence: TGTGCCAGCTCACGCCAGGGGGCCGGGGAGCTGTTTTTT. Translated: CASSRQGAGELFF.

This chain links TRBV30 with TRBJ1-1; D gene unclear. V was trimmed by 2 bases and J by 2 bases, leaving 9 bases between them. Germline V gene sequence: CDR1 GTSNPN, CDR2 SVGIG (reference sequence). The CDR3 spans 13 residues. For the CDR3, the DNA is TGTGCCTGGAGTAAAACACCCAACACTGAAGCTTTCTTT. Translating gives CAWSKTPNTEAFF.

This rearrangement joins TRBV7-9 to TRBJ1-6; the D is unclear. Trimming removed 0 bases at V and 8 bases at J, with 11 bases between. This CDR3 is built from 15 residues. CDR1 is SEHNR, CDR2 FQNEAQ, per germline (reference sequence). CDR3: CASSLARVRDSPLHF. The CDR3 region has the DNA TGTGCCAGCAGCTTAGCACGGGTTAGGGATTCACCCCTCCACTTT.

The chain recombines TRBV6-1 with TRBJ2-2, with D perhaps matching TRBD1 (5 bases). Per germline, CDR1 MNHNS and CDR2 SASEGT. The CDR3 runs to 15 residues. V lost 0 bases and J lost 6, with 11 bases in between. The CDR3 protein is CASSEAGQGAGELFF. The CDR3 DNA sequence: TGTGCCAGCAGTGAAGCAGGACAAGGGGCCGGGGAGCTGTTTTTT.